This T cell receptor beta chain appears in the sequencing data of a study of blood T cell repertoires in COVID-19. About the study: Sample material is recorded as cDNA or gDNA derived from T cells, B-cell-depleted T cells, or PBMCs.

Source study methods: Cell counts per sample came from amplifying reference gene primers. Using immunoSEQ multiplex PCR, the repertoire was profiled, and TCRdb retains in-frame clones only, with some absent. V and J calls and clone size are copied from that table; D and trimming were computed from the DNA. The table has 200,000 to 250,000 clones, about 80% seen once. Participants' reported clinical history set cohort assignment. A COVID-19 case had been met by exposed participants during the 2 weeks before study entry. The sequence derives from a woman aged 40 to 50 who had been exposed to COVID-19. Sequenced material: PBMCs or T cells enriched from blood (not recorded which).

The CDR3 DNA reads TGTGCCAGCCAACTAGCGGGGGTTGGCACCGGGGAGCTGTTTTTT. Translating gives CASQLAGVGTGELFF. The chain employs TRBV6-5 and TRBJ2-2; TRBD2 matches 11 bases. The CDR3 runs to 15 residues. V was clipped by 8 bases and J by 4 bases; unmatched bases: 6. The germline CDR1 and CDR2 sequences are MNHEY and SVGAGI.